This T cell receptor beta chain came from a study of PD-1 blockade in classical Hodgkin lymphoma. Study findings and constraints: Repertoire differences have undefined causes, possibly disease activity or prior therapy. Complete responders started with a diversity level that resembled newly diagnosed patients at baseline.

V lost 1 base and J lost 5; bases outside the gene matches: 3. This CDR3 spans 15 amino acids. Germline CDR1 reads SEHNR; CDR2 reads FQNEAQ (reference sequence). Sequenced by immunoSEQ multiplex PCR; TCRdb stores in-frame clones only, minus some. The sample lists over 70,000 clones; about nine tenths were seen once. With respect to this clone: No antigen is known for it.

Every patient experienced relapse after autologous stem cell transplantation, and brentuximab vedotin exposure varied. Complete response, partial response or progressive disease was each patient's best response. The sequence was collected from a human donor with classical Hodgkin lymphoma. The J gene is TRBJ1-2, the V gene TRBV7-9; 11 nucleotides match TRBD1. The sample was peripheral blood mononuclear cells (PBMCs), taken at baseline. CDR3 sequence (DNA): TGTGCCAGCAGCTTAGAGGACAGGGGGCTATATGGCTACACCTTC. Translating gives CASSLEDRGLYGYTF.